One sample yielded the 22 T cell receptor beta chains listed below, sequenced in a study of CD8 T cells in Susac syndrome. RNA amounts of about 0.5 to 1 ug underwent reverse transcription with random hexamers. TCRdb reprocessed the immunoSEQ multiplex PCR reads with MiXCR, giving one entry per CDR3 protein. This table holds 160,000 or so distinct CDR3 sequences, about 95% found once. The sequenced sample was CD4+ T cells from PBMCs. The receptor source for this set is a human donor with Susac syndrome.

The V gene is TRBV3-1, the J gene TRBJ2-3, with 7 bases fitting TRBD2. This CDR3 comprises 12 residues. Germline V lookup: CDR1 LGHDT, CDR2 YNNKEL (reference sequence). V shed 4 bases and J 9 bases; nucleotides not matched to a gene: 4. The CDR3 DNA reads TGTGCCAGCAGCCCCGGACTAGGAACGCAGTATTTT. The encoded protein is CASSPGLGTQYF.

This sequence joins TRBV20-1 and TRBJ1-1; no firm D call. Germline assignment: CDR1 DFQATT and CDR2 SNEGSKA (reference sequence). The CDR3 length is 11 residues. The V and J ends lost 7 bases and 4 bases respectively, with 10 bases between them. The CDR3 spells CSGASGTEAFF. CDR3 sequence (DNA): TGCAGTGGGGCGTCGGGCACTGAAGCTTTCTTT.

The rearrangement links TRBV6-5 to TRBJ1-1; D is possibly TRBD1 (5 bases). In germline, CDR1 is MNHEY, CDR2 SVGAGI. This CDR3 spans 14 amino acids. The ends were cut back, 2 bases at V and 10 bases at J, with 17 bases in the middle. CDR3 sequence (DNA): TGTGCCAGCAGTTACGGGGCGGCAGCCGGGGCAGCTTTCTTT. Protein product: CASSYGAAAGAAFF.

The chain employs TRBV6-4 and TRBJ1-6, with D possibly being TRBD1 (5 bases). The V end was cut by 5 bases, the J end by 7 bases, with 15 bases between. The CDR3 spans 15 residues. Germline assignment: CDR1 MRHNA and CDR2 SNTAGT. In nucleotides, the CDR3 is TGTGCCAGCAGTCCCACCCAGGGTGCAAATTCACCCCTCCACTTT. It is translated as CASSPTQGANSPLHF.

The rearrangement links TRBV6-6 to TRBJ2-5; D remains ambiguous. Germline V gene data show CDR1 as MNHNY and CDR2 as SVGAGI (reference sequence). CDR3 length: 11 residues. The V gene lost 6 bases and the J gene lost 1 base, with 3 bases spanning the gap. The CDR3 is CASRLQETQYF. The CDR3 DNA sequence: TGTGCCAGCAGGCTCCAAGAGACCCAGTACTTC.

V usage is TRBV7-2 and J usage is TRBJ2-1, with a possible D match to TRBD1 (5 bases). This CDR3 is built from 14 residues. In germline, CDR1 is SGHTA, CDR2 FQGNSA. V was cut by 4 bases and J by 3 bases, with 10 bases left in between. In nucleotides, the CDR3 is TGTGCCAGCAGCTGGGGCTCGAGCTACAATGAGCAGTTCTTC. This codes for CASSWGSSYNEQFF.

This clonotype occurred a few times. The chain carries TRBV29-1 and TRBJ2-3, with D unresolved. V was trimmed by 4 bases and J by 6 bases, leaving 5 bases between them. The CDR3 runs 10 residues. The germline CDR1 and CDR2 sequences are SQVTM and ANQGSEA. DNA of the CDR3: TGCAGCGTTGGGAGCGATACGCAGTATTTT. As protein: CSVGSDTQYF.

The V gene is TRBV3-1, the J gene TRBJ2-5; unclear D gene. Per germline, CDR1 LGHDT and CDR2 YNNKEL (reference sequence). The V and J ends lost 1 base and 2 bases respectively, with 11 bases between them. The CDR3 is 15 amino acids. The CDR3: CASSQGVSEQETQYF. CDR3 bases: TGTGCCAGCAGCCAAGGTGTGTCCGAGCAAGAGACCCAGTACTTC.

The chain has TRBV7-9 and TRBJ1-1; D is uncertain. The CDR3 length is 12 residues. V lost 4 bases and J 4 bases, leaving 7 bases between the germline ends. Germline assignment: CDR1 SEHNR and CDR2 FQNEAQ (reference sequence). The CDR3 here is CASSSGSTEAFF. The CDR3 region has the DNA TGTGCCAGCAGCTCCGGGAGCACTGAAGCTTTCTTT.

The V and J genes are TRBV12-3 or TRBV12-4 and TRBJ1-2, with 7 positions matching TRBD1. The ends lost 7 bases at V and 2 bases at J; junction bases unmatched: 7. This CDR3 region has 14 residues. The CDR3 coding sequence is TGTGCCAGCAAGCAACAGGGGTGGAACTATGGCTACACCTTC. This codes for CASKQQGWNYGYTF.

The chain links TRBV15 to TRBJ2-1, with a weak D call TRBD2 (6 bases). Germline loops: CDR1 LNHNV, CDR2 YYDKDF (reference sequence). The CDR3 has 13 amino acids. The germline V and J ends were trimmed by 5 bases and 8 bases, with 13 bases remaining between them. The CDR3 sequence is CATSLDYEYEQFF. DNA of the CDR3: TGTGCCACCAGCCTGGACTATGAGTATGAGCAGTTCTTC. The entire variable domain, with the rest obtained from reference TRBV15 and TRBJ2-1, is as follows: DAMVIQNPRYQVTQFGKPVTLSCSQTLNHNVMYWYQQKSSQAPKLLFHYYDKDFNNEADTPDNFQSRRPNTSFCFLDIRSPGLGDTAMYLCATSLDYEYEQFFGPGTRLTVL.

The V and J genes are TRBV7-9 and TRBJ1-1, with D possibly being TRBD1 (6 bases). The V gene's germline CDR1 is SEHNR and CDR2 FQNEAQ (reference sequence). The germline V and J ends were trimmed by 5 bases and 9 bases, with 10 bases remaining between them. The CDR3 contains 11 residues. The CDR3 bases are TGTGCCAGCAGCCCAGACAGGAAAGCTTTCTTT. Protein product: CASSPDRKAFF. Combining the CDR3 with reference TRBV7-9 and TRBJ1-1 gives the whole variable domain DTGVSQNPRHKITKRGQNVTFRCDPISEHNRLYWYRQTLGQGPEFLTYFQNEAQLEKSRLLSDRFSAERPKGSFSTLEIQRTEQGDSAMYLCASSPDRKAFFGQGTRLTVV.

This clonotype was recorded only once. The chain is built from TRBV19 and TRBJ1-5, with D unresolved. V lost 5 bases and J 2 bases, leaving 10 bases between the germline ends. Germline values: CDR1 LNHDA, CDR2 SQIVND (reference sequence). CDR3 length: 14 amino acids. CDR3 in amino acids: CASSEGLRNQPQHF. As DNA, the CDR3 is TGTGCCAGTAGTGAAGGGTTGCGCAATCAGCCCCAGCATTTT.

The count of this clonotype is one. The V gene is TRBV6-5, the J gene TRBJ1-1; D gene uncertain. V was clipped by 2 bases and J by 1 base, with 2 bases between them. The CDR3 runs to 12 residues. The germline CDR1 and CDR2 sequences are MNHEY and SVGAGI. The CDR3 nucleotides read TGTGCCAGCAGTTACAGGAACACTGAAGCTTTCTTT. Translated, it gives CASSYRNTEAFF.

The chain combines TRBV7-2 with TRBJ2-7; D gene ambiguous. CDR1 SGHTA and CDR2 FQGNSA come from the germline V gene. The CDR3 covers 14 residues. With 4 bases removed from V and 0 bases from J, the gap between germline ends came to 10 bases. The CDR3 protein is CASSSLRASYEQYF. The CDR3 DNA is TGTGCCAGCAGCTCCCTAAGGGCCTCCTACGAGCAGTACTTC.

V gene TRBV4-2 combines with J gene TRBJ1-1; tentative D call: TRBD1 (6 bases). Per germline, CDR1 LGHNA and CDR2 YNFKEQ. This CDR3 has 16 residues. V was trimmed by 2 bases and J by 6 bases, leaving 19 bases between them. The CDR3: CASSQRDTGINPEAFF. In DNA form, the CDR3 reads TGTGCCAGCAGCCAAAGGGATACAGGGATAAACCCTGAAGCTTTCTTT.

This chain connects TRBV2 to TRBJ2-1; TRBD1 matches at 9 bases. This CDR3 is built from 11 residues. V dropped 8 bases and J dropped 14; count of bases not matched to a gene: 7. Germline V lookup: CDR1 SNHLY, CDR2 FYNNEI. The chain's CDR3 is CASQNWDREFF. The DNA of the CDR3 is TGTGCCAGCCAAAATTGGGACAGGGAGTTCTTC.

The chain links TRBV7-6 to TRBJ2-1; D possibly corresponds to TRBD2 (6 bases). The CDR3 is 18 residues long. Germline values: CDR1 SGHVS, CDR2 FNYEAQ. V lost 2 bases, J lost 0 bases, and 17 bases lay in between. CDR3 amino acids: CASSLSPSVGSSYNEQFF. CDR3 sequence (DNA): TGTGCCAGCAGCTTAAGTCCTAGCGTGGGGAGCTCCTACAATGAGCAGTTCTTC.

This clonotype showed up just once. CDR3 in amino acids: CATSRPAGRAGNEQFF. The CDR3 nucleotides read TGTGCCACCAGCAGGCCAGCGGGGCGGGCGGGCAATGAGCAGTTCTTC. The chain is built from TRBV15 and TRBJ2-1, with TRBD2 matching 7 bases. This CDR3 contains 16 residues. Trimming took 3 bases from V and 6 from J; bases not matched to a gene: 11. Germline V gene lookup returns CDR1 LNHNV and CDR2 YYDKDF (reference sequence).

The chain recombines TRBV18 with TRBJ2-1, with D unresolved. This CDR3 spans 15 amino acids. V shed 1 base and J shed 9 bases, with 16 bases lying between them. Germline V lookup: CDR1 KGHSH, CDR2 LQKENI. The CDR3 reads CASSPLSSTPGEQFF. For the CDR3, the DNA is TGTGCCAGCTCACCACTAAGCTCGACCCCGGGTGAGCAGTTCTTC.

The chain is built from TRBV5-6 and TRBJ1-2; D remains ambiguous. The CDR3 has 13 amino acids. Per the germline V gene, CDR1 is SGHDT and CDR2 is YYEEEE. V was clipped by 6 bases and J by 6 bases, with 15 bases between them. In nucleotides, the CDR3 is TGTGCCAGCACCCGCCTCCCTCTCCATGGCTACACCTTC. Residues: CASTRLPLHGYTF.

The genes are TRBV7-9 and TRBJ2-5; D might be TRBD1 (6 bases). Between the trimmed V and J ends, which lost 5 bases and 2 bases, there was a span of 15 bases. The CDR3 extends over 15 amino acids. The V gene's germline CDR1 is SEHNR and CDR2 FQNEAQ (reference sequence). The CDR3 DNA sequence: TGTGCCAGCAGCAGATTCCGGGACACACAAGAGACCCAGTACTTC. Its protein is CASSRFRDTQETQYF.